This entry lists 5 T cell receptor beta chains sequenced from one sample in a study of T cell repertoires in cytomegalovirus infection. TCRdb analysed the reads with MiXCR anew, one entry per CDR3 protein. The profile covers 510,000 or so distinct CDR3 sequences, with approximately 26% appearing a single time and roughly an eighth taken by the ten largest. The sample taken for sequencing was PBMCs. These receptors originate from a human donor in good health (CMV status not recorded). Some clones in this sample may be carry-over from other donors' samples.

This clonotype was picked up a small number of times. This chain joins TRBV7-3 and TRBJ2-2; D is ambiguous. The germline V and J ends were trimmed by 1 base and 4 bases, with 10 bases remaining between them. This CDR3 spans 15 amino acids. Looked up from germline, CDR1 is SGHTA and CDR2 is FQGTGA. CDR3 protein: CASSLIGVPTGELFF. CDR3 DNA: TGTGCCAGCAGCTTAATTGGGGTACCCACCGGGGAGCTGTTTTTT.

This clonotype was seen ten or more times. The chain uses TRBV7-8 and TRBJ2-1; the D gene is possibly TRBD2 (6 bases). V was shortened by 3 bases and J by 4 bases, with 13 bases between the two germline ends. The germline gives CDR1 SGHVS, CDR2 FQNEAQ. The CDR3 covers 15 residues. The DNA of the CDR3 is TGTGCCAGCAGCTTGATACTAGCCGTGTACAATGAGCAGTTCTTC. Its protein is CASSLILAVYNEQFF.

This clonotype has a count of ten or more. The V and J genes are TRBV28 and TRBJ1-5, with D tentatively TRBD1 (6 bases). The CDR3 extends over 17 amino acids. Germline lookup yields CDR1 MDHEN and CDR2 SYDVKM. Trimming shortened V by 4 bases and J by 1 base, and 17 bases separated the two germline ends. The CDR3 sequence is CASSWVPGVGSNQPQHF. In nucleotides, the CDR3 is TGTGCCAGCAGTTGGGTACCAGGGGTCGGGAGCAATCAGCCCCAGCATTTT.

The chain joins TRBV5-1 to TRBJ2-2, with TRBD2 matching over 13 bases. The J segment lost 0 bases and the V segment lost 4 bases, leaving 6 bases of the junction unmatched. Germline loops: CDR1 SGHRS, CDR2 YFSETQ. The CDR3 is 18 amino acids. This chain's CDR3 is CASSLQGTSGTNTGELFF. The CDR3 DNA is TGCGCCAGCAGCCTACAGGGGACTAGCGGGACGAACACCGGGGAGCTGTTTTTT.

This clonotype turned up a few times. The rearrangement links TRBV11-2 to TRBJ1-1; D unclear. Germline CDR1 and CDR2: SGHAT and FQNNGV. V was trimmed by 6 bases and J by 11 bases, leaving 16 bases between them. The CDR3 extends over 12 amino acids. CDR3 in amino acids: CASSSGAGAAFF. The CDR3 nucleotides are TGTGCCAGCAGTTCGGGAGCCGGCGCGGCTTTCTTT.